These 2 T cell receptor beta chains were sequenced from one sample in a study of cytomegalovirus exposure and HLA in healthy donors. Researchers ran the PCR with 60 Vbeta and 13 Jbeta primers. Generated by immunoSEQ multiplex PCR, the TCRdb table keeps only in-frame clones and is missing some. Of more than 85,000 clones listed, roughly two thirds were seen once; the top ten hold around 7.7%. The sequenced sample was PBMCs. All receptors derive from a man aged 35-49 years in good health and CMV-seronegative.

The chain employs TRBV6-5 and TRBJ2-1; possibly TRBD2 for D (5 bases). The CDR3 has 15 residues. Trimming stripped 6 bases from V and 1 base from J, with 13 bases between. Germline V CDR1 and CDR2: MNHEY, SVGAGI. CDR3 sequence reads: CASSSPTGSYNEQFF. Here the CDR3 DNA reads TGTGCCAGCAGCTCCCCGACGGGGTCCTACAATGAGCAGTTCTTC.

This chain links TRBV5-5 with TRBJ1-2, with 10 nucleotides matching TRBD1. This CDR3 spans 14 amino acids. Germline lookup yields CDR1 SGHKS and CDR2 YYEKEE (reference sequence). V shed 4 bases and J 5 bases; nucleotides not matched to a gene: 5. CDR3 amino acids: CASSIRDRGYGYTF. CDR3 bases: TGTGCCAGCAGCATACGGGACAGGGGTTATGGCTACACCTTC.